The 6 T cell receptor beta chains below were found in one sample sequenced in a study of cytomegalovirus exposure and HLA in healthy donors (TCRdb year 2017). The receptor library was made with the immunoSEQ multiplex PCR assay. A mixture of 60 forward primers for TCR Vbeta segments and 13 reverse primers for TCR Jbeta segments was used in the multiplex PCR. TCRdb took over this immuneACCESS table, retaining in-frame rearrangements with V and J assigned. Such tables are incomplete; in checked studies, under half of the missing clones stem from an unresolved V gene, and the remainder is unexplained. The sample table holds about 160,000 clones, of which about 75% were seen once. Clones ranked in the top ten supply less than 9% of the sample. Sequencing input: PBMCs. The receptors were sampled from a male donor in good health and CMV-seropositive.

This rearrangement joins TRBV7-9 to TRBJ2-5; 9 bases map to TRBD1. The CDR3 loop spans 17 amino acids. V shed 1 base and J 4 bases; nucleotides not matched to a gene: 10. Per the germline V gene, CDR1 is SEHNR and CDR2 is FQNEAQ (reference sequence). The CDR3 DNA sequence: TGTGCCAGCAGCTTAGATTATGGGGACAGGGCATCAGAGACCCAGTACTTC. Protein sequence: CASSLDYGDRASETQYF. Filled out from reference TRBV7-9 and TRBJ2-5, the complete variable domain reads DTGVSQNPRHKITKRGQNVTFRCDPISEHNRLYWYRQTLGQGPEFLTYFQNEAQLEKSRLLSDRFSAERPKGSFSTLEIQRTEQGDSAMYLCASSLDYGDRASETQYFGPGTRLLVL.

The chain joins TRBV11-2 to TRBJ1-4; D is unclear. The ends were cut back, 5 bases at V and 0 bases at J, with 13 bases in the middle. CDR3 size: 16 residues. CDR1 is SGHAT, CDR2 FQNNGV, per germline. CDR3 sequence reads: CASSLPSRSTNEKLFF. The DNA for the CDR3 is TGTGCCAGCAGCCTCCCCTCGAGGTCAACTAATGAAAAACTGTTTTTT.

The rearrangement joins TRBV5-4 to TRBJ2-5; D may be TRBD1 (5 bases). CDR1 is SGHNT and CDR2 is YYREEE in the germline V gene (reference sequence). V dropped 0 bases and J dropped 2 bases, with 8 bases sitting between them. This CDR3 is 14 amino acids long. The CDR3 region has the DNA TGTGCCAGCAGCTTGGGGACAACTCAAGAGACCCAGTACTTC. It yields the protein CASSLGTTQETQYF.

The V gene is TRBV13, the J gene TRBJ1-2; 8 nucleotides match TRBD1. The CDR3 extends over 13 amino acids. The ends lost 2 bases at V and 14 bases at J; junction bases unmatched: 10. From germline, CDR1 is PRHDT and CDR2 FYEKMQ (reference sequence). The CDR3 region has the DNA TGTGCCAGCAGCTTACGCGACAGGGGAGGGGGAACCTTC. It encodes CASSLRDRGGGTF.

In its sample, this clone was seen a few times. The rearrangement uses TRBV9 and TRBJ2-7, with 9 bases identical to TRBD1. Germline CDR1 and CDR2: SGDLS and YYNGEE. V lost 0 bases, J lost 7 bases, and 11 bases stayed unmatched. The CDR3 contains 16 residues. The CDR3: CASSVDPNRGQREQYF. The CDR3 bases are TGTGCCAGCAGCGTAGATCCCAACAGGGGGCAAAGGGAGCAGTACTTC.

The chain has TRBV13 and TRBJ2-5; the D gene is possibly TRBD2 (6 bases). The J call may be incorrect, as the DNA end agrees better with TRBJ2-7. This CDR3 has 15 amino acids. From germline, CDR1 is PRHDT and CDR2 FYEKMQ (reference sequence). The CDR3 sequence is CASSANGGEYYEQYF. CDR3 sequence (DNA): TGTGCCAGCAGCGCGAATGGAGGGGAGTACTACGAGCAGTACTTC.